The clone carrying this TCR beta chain was observed a handful of times. The V and J ends lost 9 bases and 5 bases respectively, with 16 bases between them. The germline gives CDR1 LNHDA, CDR2 SQIVND (reference sequence). This CDR3 has 14 amino acids. These data originate in a study of blood T cell repertoires in COVID-19. Sequenced by immunoSEQ multiplex PCR; TCRdb stores in-frame clones only, minus some. Of about 15,000 clones in the sample, approximately 88% were seen once. Sequencing was performed on peripheral blood. The V and J genes are TRBV19 and TRBJ1-4, with D possibly being TRBD1 (5 bases). The sequence derives from a human donor in a cohort sampled during active COVID-19. This chain's CDR3 is CASHRTRVNEKLFF. CDR3 nucleotides: TGTGCCAGCCACAGGACCAGGGTAAATGAAAAACTGTTTTTT.